This T cell receptor beta chain was sequenced during a study of control samples from healthy donors and cancer patients (dated by TCRdb to the early 2020s). Spanning cysteine to phenylalanine, the CDR3 consists of 16 amino acids. CDR3 DNA only is kept here, 48 bases in frame from base 1. CDR1 and CDR2, per the germline V gene, are SGDLS and YYNGEE. The junction carries 20 bases between V and J, which are trimmed by 4 bases and 7 bases respectively. Turning to this clone: The specificity of this receptor is unknown. No base quality values were provided; no much bigger clone lies one nucleotide off.

The method was the immunoSEQ multiplex PCR assay. TCRdb took this table from immuneACCESS and kept in-frame rearrangements with V and J called. Such tables lack part of the clones; where checked against another copy, unresolved V genes explain under half of the gap, and the rest is unexplained. This sample gives 150,000 to 200,000 clones in total; around 93% of them show up just once. The top ten constitute about 4% of the sample. Rearrangement joined TRBV9 to TRBJ2-2; D gene: possibly TRBD1, on 6 matching bases. What was sequenced was blood. The receptor's source is a woman aged 60-75 years in good health. The CDR3 here reads CASSPTGTTIGGELFF. The nucleotide sequence reads TGTGCCAGCAGCCCAACAGGGACGACCATCGGCGGGGAGCTGTTTTTT.